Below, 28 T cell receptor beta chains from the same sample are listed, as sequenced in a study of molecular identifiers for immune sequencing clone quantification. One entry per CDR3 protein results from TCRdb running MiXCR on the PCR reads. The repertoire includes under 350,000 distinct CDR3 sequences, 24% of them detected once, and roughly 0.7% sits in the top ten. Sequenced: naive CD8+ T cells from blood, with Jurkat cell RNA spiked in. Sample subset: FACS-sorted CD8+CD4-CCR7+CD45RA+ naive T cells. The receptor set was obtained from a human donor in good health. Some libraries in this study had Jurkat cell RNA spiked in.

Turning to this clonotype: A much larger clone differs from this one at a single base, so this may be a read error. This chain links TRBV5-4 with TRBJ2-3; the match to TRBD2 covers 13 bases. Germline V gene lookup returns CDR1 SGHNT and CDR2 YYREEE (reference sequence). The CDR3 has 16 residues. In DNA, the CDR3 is TGTGCCGGCAGCCAAGGACTAGCGGGGGACACAGATACGCAGTATTTT. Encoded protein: CAGSQGLAGDTDTQYF.

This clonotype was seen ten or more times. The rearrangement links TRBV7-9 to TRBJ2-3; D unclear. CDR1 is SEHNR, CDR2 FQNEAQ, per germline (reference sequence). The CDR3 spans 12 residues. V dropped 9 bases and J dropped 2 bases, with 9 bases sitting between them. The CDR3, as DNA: TGTGCCAGTGACACAGCCACAGATACGCAGTATTTT. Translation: CASDTATDTQYF.

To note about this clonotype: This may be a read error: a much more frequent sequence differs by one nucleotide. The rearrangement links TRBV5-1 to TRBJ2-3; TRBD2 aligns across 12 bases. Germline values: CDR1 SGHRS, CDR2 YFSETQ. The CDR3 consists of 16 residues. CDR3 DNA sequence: TGCGCCAGCAGCCTGCTAGCGGGAGGGCTCGGAGATACGCGGTATTTT. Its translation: CASSLLAGGLGDTRYF.

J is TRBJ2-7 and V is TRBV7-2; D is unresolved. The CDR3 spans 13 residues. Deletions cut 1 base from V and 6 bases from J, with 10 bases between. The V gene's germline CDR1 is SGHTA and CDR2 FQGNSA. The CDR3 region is CASSLVSGFEQYF. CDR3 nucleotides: TGTGCCAGCAGCTTAGTCTCGGGTTTCGAGCAGTACTTC.

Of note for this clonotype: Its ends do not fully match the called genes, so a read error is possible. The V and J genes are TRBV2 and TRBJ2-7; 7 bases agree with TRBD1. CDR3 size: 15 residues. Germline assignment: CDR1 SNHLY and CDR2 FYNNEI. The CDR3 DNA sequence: TGTGCCAGTCAGCCCCTACAGGGGAGCTCCCACGAGCAGTACTTC. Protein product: CASQPLQGSSHEQYF.

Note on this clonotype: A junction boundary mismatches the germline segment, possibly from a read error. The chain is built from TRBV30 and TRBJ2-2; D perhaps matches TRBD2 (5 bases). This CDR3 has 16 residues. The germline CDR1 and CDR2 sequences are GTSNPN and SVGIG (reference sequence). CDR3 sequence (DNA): TGTGCCTGGAGGTTGAGCGAACAAGGCCGGGCCGGGGAGCTGGTTTTT. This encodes CAWRLSEQGRAGELVF.

The CDR3 DNA sequence: TGTGCCAGCAGTTACACACAGGGTTACGGGAATCAGCCCCAGCATTTT. This sequence encodes CASSYTQGYGNQPQHF. The rearrangement links TRBV6-2 or TRBV6-3 to TRBJ1-5, with D possibly matching TRBD1 (6 bases). Trimming took 2 bases from V and 4 from J, leaving 15 bases between them. The CDR3 is made up of 16 amino acids. Germline-derived CDR1 and CDR2 are MNHEY and SVGEGT.

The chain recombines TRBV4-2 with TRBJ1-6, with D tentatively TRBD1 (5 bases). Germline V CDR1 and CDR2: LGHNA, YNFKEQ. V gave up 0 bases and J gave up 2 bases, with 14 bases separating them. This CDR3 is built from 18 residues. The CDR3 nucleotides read TGTGCCAGCAGCCAAGAAGCCTTGGGCAGGGCCTATAATTCACCCCTCCACTTT. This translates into CASSQEALGRAYNSPLHF.

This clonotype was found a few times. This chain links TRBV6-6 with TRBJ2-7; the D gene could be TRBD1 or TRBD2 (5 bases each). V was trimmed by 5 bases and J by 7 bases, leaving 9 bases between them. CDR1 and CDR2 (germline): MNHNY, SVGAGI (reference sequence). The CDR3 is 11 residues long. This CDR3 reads CASSRGVEQYF. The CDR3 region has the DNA TGTGCCAGCAGTAGAGGGGTTGAGCAGTACTTC.

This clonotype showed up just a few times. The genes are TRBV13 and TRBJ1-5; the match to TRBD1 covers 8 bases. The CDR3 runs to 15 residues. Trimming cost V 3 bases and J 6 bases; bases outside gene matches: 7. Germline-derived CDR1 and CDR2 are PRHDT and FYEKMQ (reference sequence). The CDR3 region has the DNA TGTGCCAGCAGCTTGACAGGGGAGGAGGGTCAGCCCCAGCATTTT. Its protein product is CASSLTGEEGQPQHF.

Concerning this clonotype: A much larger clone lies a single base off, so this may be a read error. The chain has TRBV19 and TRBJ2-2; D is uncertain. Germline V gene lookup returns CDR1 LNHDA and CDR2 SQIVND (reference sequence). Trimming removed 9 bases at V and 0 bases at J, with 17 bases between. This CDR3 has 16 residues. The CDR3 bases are TGTGCCAGCGCCCCCAAGGGTACATCGAACACCGGGGAGCTGTTTTTT. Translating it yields CASAPKGTSNTGELFF.

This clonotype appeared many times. CDR3 sequence (DNA): TGTGCCAGCAGTCTCCGGGGCCCCATGGATACTGAAGCTTTCTTT. It encodes CASSLRGPMDTEAFF. The chain couples TRBV28 to TRBJ1-1, with D perhaps TRBD1 (5 bases). The CDR3 contains 15 residues. Germline-derived CDR1 and CDR2 are MDHEN and SYDVKM. V was clipped by 5 bases and J by 5 bases, with 18 bases between them.

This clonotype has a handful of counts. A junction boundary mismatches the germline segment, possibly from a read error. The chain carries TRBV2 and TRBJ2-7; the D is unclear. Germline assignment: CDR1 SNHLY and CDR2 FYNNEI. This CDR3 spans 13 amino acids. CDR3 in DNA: TGTGCCAGCAGTCGGCAGGAGTCCTACGAGCAGGACTTC. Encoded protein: CASSRQESYEQDF.

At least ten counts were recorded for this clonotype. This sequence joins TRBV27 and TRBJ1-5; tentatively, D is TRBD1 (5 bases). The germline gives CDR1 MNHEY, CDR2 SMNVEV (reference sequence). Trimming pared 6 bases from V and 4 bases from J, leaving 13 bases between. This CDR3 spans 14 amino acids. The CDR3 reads CASSLSGSNQPQHF. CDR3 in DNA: TGTGCCAGCAGCCTTTCAGGGAGTAATCAGCCCCAGCATTTT.

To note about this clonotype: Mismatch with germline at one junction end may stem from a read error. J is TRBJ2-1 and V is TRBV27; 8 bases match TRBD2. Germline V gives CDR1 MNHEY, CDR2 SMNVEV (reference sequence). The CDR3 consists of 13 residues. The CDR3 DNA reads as TGTGCCGGCAGTTTCGGACTAGCTGATGAGCAGTTCTTC. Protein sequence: CAGSFGLADEQFF.

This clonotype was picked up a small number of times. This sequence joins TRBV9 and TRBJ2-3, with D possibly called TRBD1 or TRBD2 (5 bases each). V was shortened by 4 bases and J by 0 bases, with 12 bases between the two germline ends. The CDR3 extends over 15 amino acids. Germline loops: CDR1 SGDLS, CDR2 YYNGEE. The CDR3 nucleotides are TGTGCCAGCAGCTTGTGGGGGAGTAGCACAGATACGCAGTATTTT. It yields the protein CASSLWGSSTDTQYF. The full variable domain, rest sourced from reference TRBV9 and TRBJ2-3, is DSGVTQTPKHLITATGQRVTLRCSPRSGDLSVYWYQQSLDQGLQFLIQYYNGEERAKGNILERFSAQQFPDLHSELNLSSLELGDSALYFCASSLWGSSTDTQYFGPGTRLTVL.

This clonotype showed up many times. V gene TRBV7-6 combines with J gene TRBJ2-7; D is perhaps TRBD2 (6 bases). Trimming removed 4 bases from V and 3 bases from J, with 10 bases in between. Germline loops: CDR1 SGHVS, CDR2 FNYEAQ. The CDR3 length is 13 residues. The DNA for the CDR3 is TGTGCCAGCAGCTACGACGGGGGCTACGAGCAGTACTTC. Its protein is CASSYDGGYEQYF.

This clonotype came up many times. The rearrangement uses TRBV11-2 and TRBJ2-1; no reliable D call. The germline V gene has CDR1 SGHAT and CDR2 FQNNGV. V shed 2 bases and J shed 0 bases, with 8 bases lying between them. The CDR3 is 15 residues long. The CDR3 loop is CASSLYLSSYNEQFF. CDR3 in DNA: TGTGCCAGCAGCTTATATTTGAGCTCCTACAATGAGCAGTTCTTC.

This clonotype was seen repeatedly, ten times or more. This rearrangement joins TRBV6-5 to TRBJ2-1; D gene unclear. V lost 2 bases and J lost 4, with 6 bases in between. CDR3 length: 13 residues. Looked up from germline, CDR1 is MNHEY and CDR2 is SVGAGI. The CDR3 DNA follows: TGTGCCAGCAGTTACACCTATTACAATGAGCAGTTCTTC. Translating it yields CASSYTYYNEQFF.

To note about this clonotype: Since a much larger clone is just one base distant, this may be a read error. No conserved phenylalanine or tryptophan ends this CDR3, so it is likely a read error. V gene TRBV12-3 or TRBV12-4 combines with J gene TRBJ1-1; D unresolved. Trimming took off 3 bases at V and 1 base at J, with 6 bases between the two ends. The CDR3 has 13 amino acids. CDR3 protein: CASSFGENTEAFL. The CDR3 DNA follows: TGTGCCAGCAGTTTTGGTGAGAACACTGAAGCTTTCTTA.

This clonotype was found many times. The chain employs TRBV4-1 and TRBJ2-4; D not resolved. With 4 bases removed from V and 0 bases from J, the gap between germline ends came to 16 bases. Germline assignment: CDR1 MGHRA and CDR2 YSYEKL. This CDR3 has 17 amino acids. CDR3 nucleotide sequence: TGCGCCAGCAGCCTAGACTCGTATACTCTAGCCAAAAACATTCAGTACTTC. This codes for CASSLDSYTLAKNIQYF.

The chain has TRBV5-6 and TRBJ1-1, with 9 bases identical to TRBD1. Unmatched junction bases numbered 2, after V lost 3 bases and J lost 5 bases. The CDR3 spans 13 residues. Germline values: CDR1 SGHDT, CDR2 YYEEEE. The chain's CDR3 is CASSWGQGTEAFF. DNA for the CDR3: TGTGCCAGCAGCTGGGGACAGGGTACTGAAGCTTTCTTT.

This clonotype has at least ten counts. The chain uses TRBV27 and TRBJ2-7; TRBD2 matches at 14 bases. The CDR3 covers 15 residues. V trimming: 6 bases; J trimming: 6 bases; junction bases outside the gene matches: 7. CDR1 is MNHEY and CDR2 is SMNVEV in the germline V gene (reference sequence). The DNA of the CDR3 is TGTGCCAGCAGCCCGGGACTAGCGGGAGTAGGCGAGCAGTACTTC. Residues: CASSPGLAGVGEQYF.

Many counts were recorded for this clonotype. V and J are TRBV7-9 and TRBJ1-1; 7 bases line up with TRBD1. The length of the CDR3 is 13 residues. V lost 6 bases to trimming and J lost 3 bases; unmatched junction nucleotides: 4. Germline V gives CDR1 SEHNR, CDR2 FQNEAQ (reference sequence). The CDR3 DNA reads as TGTGCCAGCAGTCGCACAGGGGACACTGAAGCTTTCTTT. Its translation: CASSRTGDTEAFF.

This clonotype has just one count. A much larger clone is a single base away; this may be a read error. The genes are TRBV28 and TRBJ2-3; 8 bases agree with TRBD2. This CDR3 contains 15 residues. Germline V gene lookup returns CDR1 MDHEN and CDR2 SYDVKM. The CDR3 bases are TGTGCCAGCAGTTTAGTAGCGGGGAACACAGATATGCAGTATTTT. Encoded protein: CASSLVAGNTDMQYF.

The CDR3 here is CASSEAEDGAGGGQAGELFF. The CDR3 DNA reads TGTGCCAGCAGTGAAGCGGAAGACGGAGCGGGAGGTGGGCAGGCCGGGGAGCTGTTTTTT. The V gene is TRBV2, the J gene TRBJ2-2; 9 bases agree with TRBD2. This CDR3 has 20 amino acids. V trimming: 0 bases; J trimming: 6 bases; junction bases outside the gene matches: 17. CDR1 is SNHLY, CDR2 FYNNEI, per germline.

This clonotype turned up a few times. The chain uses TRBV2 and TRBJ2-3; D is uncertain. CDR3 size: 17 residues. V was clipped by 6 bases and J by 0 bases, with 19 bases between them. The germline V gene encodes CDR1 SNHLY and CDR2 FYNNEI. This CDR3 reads CASRPRLQYGSTDTQYF. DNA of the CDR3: TGTGCCAGCAGGCCTCGTCTTCAGTATGGAAGCACAGATACGCAGTATTTT.

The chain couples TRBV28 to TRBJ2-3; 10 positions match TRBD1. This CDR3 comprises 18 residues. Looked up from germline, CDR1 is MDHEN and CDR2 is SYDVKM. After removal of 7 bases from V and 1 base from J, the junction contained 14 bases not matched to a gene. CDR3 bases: TGTGCCAGCACCGAACCCTCCGGGACAGGGGATGGCACAGATACGCAGTATTTT. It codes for CASTEPSGTGDGTDTQYF.